The rows below give T cell receptor beta chains drawn from one sample of a study of OX40 agonist ivuxolimab in advanced cancers. Sequenced by immunoSEQ multiplex PCR; TCRdb stores in-frame clones only, minus some. The sample includes more than 12,000 clones, around nine tenths of them seen just once. The sample in question was CD4+ or CD8+ T cells sorted from blood, obtained in a trial of the OX40 agonist ivuxolimab. The receptors here all came from an adult with an advanced solid tumor such as melanoma, head and neck, liver or kidney cancer. Each CDR3 is given with its conserved first and last residue. Each record gives: D gene, V gene, clone size, J gene, CDR3 DNA, CDR3 protein. A D gene is named only where the DNA matches it firmly. Clone size appears in some rows only: once, few, many, or a class for an expanded clone.

>.|TRBV7-9|.|TRBJ1-1
TGTGCCAGCAGCTCAGTAACCTTTCGGGGGGACACTGAAGCTTTCTTT
CASSSVTFRGDTEAFF
>.|TRBV27|.|TRBJ1-5
TGTGCCAGCAGTTTAGTAGCCGGAAATCAGCCCCAGCATTTT
CASSLVAGNQPQHF
>TRBD2|TRBV10-3|.|TRBJ2-3
TGTGCCATCAGTGACCCTAGCGGGGGGGCAGATACGCAGTATTTT
CAISDPSGGADTQYF
>TRBD1|TRBV6-1|.|TRBJ1-2
TGTGCCAGCAGCGCTCAGGGACAGGGGCCATATGGCTACACCTTC
CASSAQGQGPYGYTF
>TRBD1|TRBV5-1|.|TRBJ1-5
TGCGCCAGCAGCTACGGAGGGACAGGTACCAATCAGCCCCAGCATTTT
CASSYGGTGTNQPQHF
>.|TRBV2|few|TRBJ2-4
TGTGCCAGCAGTGAACCGTTTCTAGCCAAAAACATTCAGTACTTC
CASSEPFLAKNIQYF
>.|TRBV4-3|.|TRBJ2-5
TGCGCCAGCAGCCCGTCGGGGGGCGCGGGGGAGACCCAGTACTTC
CASSPSGGAGETQYF
>.|TRBV11-2|few|TRBJ2-7
TGTGCCAGCAGCTCGGACAGAGACCCACCCTACGAGCAGTACTTC
CASSSDRDPPYEQYF
>.|TRBV6-6|.|TRBJ2-7
TGTGCCAGCAGTTACTCGAGTTCCGGGAGCTACGAGCAGTACTTC
CASSYSSSGSYEQYF
>TRBD1|TRBV11-3|.|TRBJ2-1
TGTGCCAGCACCTCTTACTCCGGACAGGGGGAGGGTGAGCAGTTCTTC
CASTSYSGQGEGEQFF